This passage covers 9 T cell receptor beta chains from one sample sequenced in a study of control samples from healthy donors and cancer patients. The table came from immunoSEQ multiplex PCR; TCRdb's copy has only in-frame clones and leaves some out. The sample lists about 140,000 clones; around 85% were seen once. The sample comprised blood. The receptors were sampled from a woman aged 25 to 39 in good health.

The chain joins TRBV5-4 to TRBJ2-5, with 9 nucleotides matching TRBD2. The CDR3 consists of 15 residues. Germline CDR1 and CDR2: SGHNT and YYREEE (reference sequence). V shed 4 bases and J 4 bases; nucleotides not matched to a gene: 8. The CDR3 nucleotides read TGTGCCAGCAGCCCAAGCTTAGCGGGAGTAGAGACCCAGTACTTC. This codes for CASSPSLAGVETQYF. The variable domain in full, with the rest retrieved from reference TRBV5-4 and TRBJ2-5, is ETGVTQSPTHLIKTRGQQVTLRCSSQSGHNTVSWYQQALGQGPQFIFQYYREEENGRGNFPPRFSGLQFPNYSSELNVNALELDDSALYLCASSPSLAGVETQYFGPGTRLLVL.

This chain joins TRBV30 and TRBJ2-5; D is ambiguous. V lost 2 bases and J 2 bases, leaving 6 bases between the germline ends. Per germline, CDR1 GTSNPN and CDR2 SVGIG (reference sequence). This CDR3 spans 12 amino acids. The CDR3 loop reads CAWSPGQETQYF. The CDR3 DNA reads TGTGCCTGGAGTCCGGGTCAAGAGACCCAGTACTTC. Drawing the rest from reference TRBV30 and TRBJ2-5, the complete variable domain is SQTIHQWPATLVQPVGSPLSLECTVEGTSNPNLYWYRQAAGRGLQLLFYSVGIGQISSEVPQNLSASRPQDRQFILSSKKLLLSDSGFYLCAWSPGQETQYFGPGTRLLVL.

The rearrangement joins TRBV7-6 to TRBJ2-2, with D uncertain. The CDR3 contains 15 residues. Between the trimmed V and J ends, which lost 5 bases and 6 bases, there was a span of 16 bases. CDR1 is SGHVS, CDR2 FNYEAQ, per germline. The CDR3 DNA reads as TGTGCCAGCAGCGCTGCTCTAGTTTTCCCCGGGGAGCTGTTTTTT. The encoded protein is CASSAALVFPGELFF.

The gene calls are TRBV27 and TRBJ2-2; the D gene could be TRBD1 or TRBD2 (5 bases each). Trimming took off 3 bases at V and 1 base at J, with 6 bases between the two ends. Germline V lookup: CDR1 MNHEY, CDR2 SMNVEV (reference sequence). The CDR3 covers 14 residues. CDR3 coding DNA: TGTGCCAGCAGTTTTGGGGGGAACACCGGGGAGCTGTTTTTT. The encoded protein is CASSFGGNTGELFF.

The chain has TRBV7-9 and TRBJ2-7; the match to TRBD1 covers 7 bases. V lost 6 bases, J lost 2 bases, and 7 bases stayed unmatched. CDR1 SEHNR and CDR2 FQNEAQ come from the germline V gene (reference sequence). CDR3 length equals 14 residues. This chain's CDR3 is CASSYDRDTYEQYF. The DNA for the CDR3 is TGTGCCAGCAGTTACGACAGGGACACCTACGAGCAGTACTTC.

The genes are TRBV7-8 and TRBJ2-5, with a possible D match to TRBD2 (5 bases). This CDR3 region has 16 residues. The V end lost 5 bases, the J end lost 5 bases, and 21 bases lay between the germline ends. CDR1 is SGHVS, CDR2 FQNEAQ, per germline. The CDR3, as DNA: TGTGCCAGCAGCGTACCCCCGCGGAGGACTCCCGAGACCCAGTACTTC. Its translation is CASSVPPRRTPETQYF.

The J gene is TRBJ1-1, the V gene TRBV5-1, with 7 bases matching TRBD1. The CDR3 has 16 residues. Trimming cost V 3 bases and J 3 bases; bases outside gene matches: 11. Looked up from germline, CDR1 is SGHRS and CDR2 is YFSETQ. DNA of the CDR3: TGCGCCAGCAGCTATAACCTAAGACAGGGCTACACTGAAGCTTTCTTT. This translates into CASSYNLRQGYTEAFF. Together with reference TRBV5-1 and TRBJ1-1, the CDR3 gives the full variable domain: KAGVTQTPRYLIKTRGQQVTLSCSPISGHRSVSWYQQTPGQGLQFLFEYFSETQRNKGNFPGRFSGRQFSNSRSEMNVSTLELGDSALYLCASSYNLRQGYTEAFFGQGTRLTVV.

This chain uses TRBV30 with TRBJ2-7; the match to TRBD1 covers 8 bases. Trimming took 3 bases from V and 7 from J; bases not matched to a gene: 8. CDR3 length: 13 residues. CDR1 is GTSNPN, CDR2 SVGIG, per germline (reference sequence). The chain's CDR3 is CAWRATGAGEQYF. CDR3 coding DNA: TGTGCCTGGAGGGCGACAGGGGCGGGGGAGCAGTACTTC.

In this sample, this clone turned up a few times. Other DNA sequences in this sample translate to the same CDR3. This chain uses TRBV27 with TRBJ1-6, with 7 positions matching TRBD1. Germline V lookup: CDR1 MNHEY, CDR2 SMNVEV (reference sequence). V shed 5 bases, J shed 8 bases, and the junction held 6 bases outside the gene matches. The length of the CDR3 is 14 residues. The CDR3 DNA sequence: TGTGCCAGCAGTCCCCAGGGGGGTTATTCACCCCTCCACTTT. Translated: CASSPQGGYSPLHF.